In this sample, the clone carrying this T cell receptor (beta chain) turned up once. Its antigen is currently unknown. All of the isolated RNA was reverse transcribed, so expressed TCRB transcripts were sequenced. Some clones are missing from TCRdb's copy, which holds only in-frame ones; the method was immunoSEQ multiplex PCR. The table includes 640,000 or so clones, about an eighth detected once. The data belong to a study of beta chain features in type 1 diabetes. Findings and caveats of the study: For Type 1 diabetes patients, all four CD4+ subsets carried TCRB CDR3s that were moderately but significantly shorter.

CDR1 ENHRY and CDR2 SYGVKD come from the germline V gene. This CDR3 has 16 amino acids. The ends were cut back, 2 bases at V and 0 bases at J, with 11 bases in the middle. The clonotype was recovered from a man aged 18 to 30 with type 1 diabetes. Input material: naive CD4+ T cells from blood. The chain carries TRBV10-3 and TRBJ1-5; D might be TRBD1 (6 bases). CDR3 sequence (DNA): TGTGCCATCAGTGAGAGGGGGACGAATAGCAATCAGCCCCAGCATTTT. It is translated as CAISERGTNSNQPQHF.